This TCR beta chain was identified during a study of shared clonotypes between healthy human individuals. The CDR3 contains 14 residues. Per germline, CDR1 KGHSH and CDR2 LQKENI. V shed 3 bases, J shed 3 bases, and the junction held 2 bases outside the gene matches. Clones were read by immunoSEQ multiplex PCR, and TCRdb kept only the in-frame ones, dropping some. The sample yields approximately 530,000 clones, approximately 94% seen once. The sequenced material came from naive CD4+ T cells sorted from blood. Subset meaning: CD45RA+ positively selected. This receptor was obtained from a woman younger than 45 in good health. The chain couples TRBV18 to TRBJ1-1; 9 bases agree with TRBD1. CDR3 region: CASSPRTGDTEAFF. DNA of the CDR3: TGTGCCAGCTCACCGCGGACAGGGGACACTGAAGCTTTCTTT.